This TCR beta chain was identified during a study of T cell repertoires in cytomegalovirus infection. Study-wide background: CMV infection and matching HLA type were both indicated by public TCR beta signatures. General study results and limits: Pooled public TCR beta family frequency picked out CMV carriers with the relevant HLA. In two of eight donors, the top clonotype was HLA-C-restricted CMV-specific.

From the reads, TCRdb called clonotypes with MiXCR, one entry per CDR3 protein. Among about 24,000 distinct CDR3 sequences, under 25% were seen once, and the ten largest hold around 93%. Germline assignment: CDR1 SGHVS and CDR2 FNYEAQ. The V and J ends lost 3 bases and 0 bases respectively, with 6 bases between them. CDR3 length equals 13 residues. With regard to this clonotype: The antigen is undetermined.

This TCR derives from a human donor in good health (CMV status not recorded). Some clones in this sample may be carry-over from other donors' samples. The input for sequencing was CD8+ T cells from cultured PBMCs, taken from culture after CMV antigen stimulation. V gene TRBV7-6 combines with J gene TRBJ2-7; D is unclear. CDR3 in amino acids: CASSFNPSYEQYF. DNA for the CDR3: TGTGCCAGCAGCTTTAATCCCTCCTACGAGCAGTACTTC.